This TCR beta chain was observed in a study of OX40 agonist ivuxolimab in advanced cancers. About the study: Prior checkpoint blockade (anti-PD-1, anti-PD-L1 or anti-CTLA-4) was permitted; about 40% had it.

The data were produced by immunoSEQ multiplex PCR, yet TCRdb's version contains in-frame clones alone and is incomplete. Seen here are approximately 91,000 clones, around 87% observed once, and the top ten hold approximately 0.3%. Autoimmune disease history or systemic immunosuppression led to patients being barred. This receptor was identified in an adult with an advanced solid tumor such as melanoma, head and neck, liver or kidney cancer. Sequences were derived from CD4+ or CD8+ T cells sorted from blood, sampled in a trial of the OX40 agonist ivuxolimab.

CDR3 sequence: CASSYMDRDYGYTF. CDR3 nucleotides: TGTGCCAGCAGTTACATGGACAGGGACTATGGCTACACCTTC. This rearrangement joins TRBV6-5 to TRBJ1-2; 8 positions agree with TRBD1. The ends lost 2 bases at V and 3 bases at J; junction bases unmatched: 2. The CDR3 is 14 amino acids. Germline V gene lookup returns CDR1 MNHEY and CDR2 SVGAGI.